The 8 T cell receptor beta chains listed next were all sequenced from one sample in a study of T cells in women clearing cervical HPV infection. Sequencing used immunoSEQ multiplex PCR; TCRdb keeps in-frame clones, though not all of them. In total, the table holds tens of thousands of clones. Material: blood buffy coat. These TCRs come from a woman between 18 and 70 years old with a cervical HPV16 infection that either progressed to CIN3+ or cleared (not recorded which).

With regard to this clone: The CDR3 end lies 3 residues beyond the end of the read and is filled in from the germline J gene. The J gene is TRBJ2-7, the V gene TRBV2; D is perhaps TRBD1 (5 bases). The CDR3 totals 14 residues. V was shortened by 7 bases and J by 0 bases, with 13 bases between the two germline ends. Germline V gene lookup returns CDR1 SNHLY and CDR2 FYNNEI. CDR3 region: CASMGPQSSYEQYF. The sequenced CDR3 bases are TGTGCCAGCATGGGGCCCCAGAGCTCCTACGAG. The full variable domain, rest sourced from reference TRBV2 and TRBJ2-7, is EPEVTQTPSHQVTQMGQEVILRCVPISNHLYFYWYRQILGQKVEFLVSFYNNEISEKSEIFDDQFSVERPDGSNFTLKIRSTKLEDSAMYFCASMGPQSSYEQYFGPGTRLTVT.

As concerns this clone: The read terminates 3 residues ahead of where the CDR3 ends, so the germline J gene completes it. The chain carries TRBV5-1 and TRBJ1-4, with D possibly being TRBD1 (5 bases). CDR3 size: 14 residues. CDR1 SGHRS and CDR2 YFSETQ come from the germline V gene. V was cut by 3 bases and J by 2 bases, with 8 bases left in between. The covered CDR3 bases are TGCGCCAGCAGCTCCCAGGGCACTAATGAAAAA. It translates to CASSSQGTNEK. The entire CDR3 protein is CASSSQGTNEKLFF.

About this clone itself: Read data end 3 residues before the CDR3 end; the end is taken from the germline J gene. The rearrangement links TRBV19 to TRBJ2-3; 11 bases agree with TRBD2. Germline-derived CDR1 and CDR2 are LNHDA and SQIVND (reference sequence). This CDR3 spans 17 amino acids. The trim removed 5 bases at V and 0 bases at J, leaving 7 bases unmatched. The CDR3 sequence: CASSVTSGGASTDTQYF. The part of the CDR3 DNA that was read is TGTGCCAGTAGTGTCACTAGCGGGGGTGCTAGCACAGATACG.

Notes on this clone: The sequence runs out 3 residues before the end of the CDR3; the remainder is reconstructed from the germline J gene. V is TRBV19 and J is TRBJ1-5; TRBD1 is a possible D gene (5 bases). Trimming shortened V by 3 bases and J by 7 bases, and 10 bases separated the two germline ends. The germline V gene encodes CDR1 LNHDA and CDR2 SQIVND (reference sequence). The CDR3 runs 13 residues. CDR3: CASSIQGEQPQHF. The part of the CDR3 DNA that was read is TGTGCCAGTAGTATCCAGGGAGAGCAGCCC.

On this clone itself: With the read ending 3 residues before the CDR3 end, the germline J gene is used to fill in that end. V and J are TRBV7-9 and TRBJ1-2; the D is unclear. The CDR3 has 15 residues. Germline CDR1 SEHNR, CDR2 FQNEAQ (reference sequence). The covered CDR3 bases are TGTGCCAGCAGCTTAGGGCTAGCGGAGTACAATGAC. Its translation: CASSLGLAEYND. The complete CDR3 sequence is CASSLGLAEYNDYTF.

Worth noting for this clone: The read is 3 residues too short to cover the CDR3 end, so that end is filled in from the germline J gene. The V call is TRBV30, the J call TRBJ2-1, with 7 bases identical to TRBD2. The trim removed 6 bases at V and 0 bases at J, leaving 8 bases unmatched. Germline lookup yields CDR1 GTSNPN and CDR2 SVGIG (reference sequence). The CDR3 is made up of 15 amino acids. The covered CDR3 bases are TGTGCCTGTCAACTAGCGTCGAGCTCCTACAATGAG. This gives the protein CACQLASSSYNE. The complete CDR3 protein is CACQLASSSYNEQFF. The variable domain in full, with the rest retrieved from reference TRBV30 and TRBJ2-1, is SQTIHQWPATLVQPVGSPLSLECTVEGTSNPNLYWYRQAAGRGLQLLFYSVGIGQISSEVPQNLSASRPQDRQFILSSKKLLLSDSGFYLCACQLASSSYNEQFFGPGTRLTVL.

For this clone: The read gets to within 3 residues of the CDR3 end, and the germline J gene fills in the rest. The chain combines TRBV28 with TRBJ2-4; possible D gene TRBD1, 6 bases. The germline V gene encodes CDR1 MDHEN and CDR2 SYDVKM. CDR3 length: 15 amino acids. Trimming shortened V by 2 bases and J by 5 bases, and 13 bases separated the two germline ends. The CDR3 spells CASSLRGTPENIQYF. The CDR3 bases that were read are TGTGCCAGCAGTTTACGAGGGACACCGGAAAACATT.

Turning to this clone: The CDR3 end lies 3 residues beyond the end of the read and is filled in from the germline J gene. This chain connects TRBV19 to TRBJ1-5; no clear D gene. V was clipped by 2 bases and J by 4 bases, with 9 bases between them. Per germline, CDR1 LNHDA and CDR2 SQIVND (reference sequence). CDR3 length: 14 residues. The sequenced CDR3 bases are TGTGCCAGTAGTATACGGGGTATGAATCAGCCC. The encoded protein is CASSIRGMNQP. The full-length CDR3 reads as CASSIRGMNQPQHF.